A selection of T cell receptor beta chains follows, all from one sample in a study of siplizumab effects on memory and regulatory T cells. TCRdb's copy holds only in-frame clones and misses some; the assay was immunoSEQ multiplex PCR. The sample holds some 100,000 clones, 92% seen once. The specimen was Tregs sorted from blood. Source of these receptors: a human donor in good health. The CDR3 runs from the conserved cysteine through the conserved F or W. The D gene is left open where the match is weak. The size entry is marked missing in some rows and otherwise reads once, few, many or a size class.

V gene	clone size	D gene	J gene	CDR3 DNA	CDR3 protein
TRBV18	NA	NA	TRBJ1-3	TGTGCCAGCTCACCAGGGTATGGGACTGGAAACACCATATATTTT	CASSPGYGTGNTIYF
TRBV7-6	NA	TRBD1	TRBJ2-3	TGTGCCAGCAGCTTAGCCGACAGGGGGTTAGATACGCAGTATTTT	CASSLADRGLDTQYF
TRBV19	once	NA	TRBJ1-1	TGTGCCAGTAAAAGGACCTTCATGAACACTGAAGCTTTCTTT	CASKRTFMNTEAFF
TRBV5-1	NA	NA	TRBJ2-7	TGCGCCAGCAGCGAATCAGCCGAGCAGTACTTC	CASSESAEQYF
TRBV10-3	NA	TRBD1	TRBJ2-6	TGTGCCATCAGTGACCCCCGGGACAGGGGGGAACTCATGGCTTTC	CAISDPRDRGELMAF
TRBV1	NA	NA	TRBJ1-5	TGCGCCAGCAGCCACCCTTTTGCGGGGGCGAATTTCAATCAGCCCCAGCATTTT	CASSHPFAGANFNQPQHF
TRBV13	NA	TRBD2	TRBJ2-1	TGTGCCAGCAGCTTCCGGACTAGCGGGAGAATGTACAATGAGCAGTTCTTC	CASSFRTSGRMYNEQFF
TRBV10-2	few	TRBD2	TRBJ2-5	TGCGCCAGCAGTGACCCGGGACTAGCGGAAGAGACCCAGTACTTC	CASSDPGLAEETQYF
TRBV5-1	NA	TRBD2	TRBJ2-2	TGCGCCAGCAGCTCCCCAGAACTAGCGGGATCCGGGGAGCTGTTTTTT	CASSSPELAGSGELFF
TRBV7-9	NA	NA	TRBJ2-7	TGTGCCAGCAGCCCATACTACGAGCAGTACTTC	CASSPYYEQYF
TRBV6-1	NA	NA	TRBJ1-6	TGTGCCAGCACAGTCGGATATTCACCCCTCCACTTT	CASTVGYSPLHF
TRBV9	NA	NA	TRBJ1-2	TGTGCCAGCAGCGTCGGAACTGAGTACTATGGCTACACCTTC	CASSVGTEYYGYTF
TRBV5-1	NA	NA	TRBJ2-1	TGCGCCAGCAGTATAGGGCGGGAGCAGTTCTTC	CASSIGREQFF
TRBV11-2	NA	NA	TRBJ2-3	TGTGCCAGCAGCTTAGGCCCAGCGGATACGCAGTATTTT	CASSLGPADTQYF
TRBV7-9	NA	NA	TRBJ2-2	TGTGCCAGCAGCCCCTCGGGTCGGGGGAACACCGGGGAGCTGTTTTTT	CASSPSGRGNTGELFF
TRBV5-1	NA	NA	TRBJ1-1	TGCGCCAGCAGCCTCACAGTGAACACTGAAGCTTTCTTT	CASSLTVNTEAFF
TRBV4-1	NA	NA	TRBJ1-5	TGCGCCAGCAGCCGGACGGAGGTTTGGCCCCAGCATTTT	CASSRTEVWPQHF
TRBV7-9	NA	TRBD1	TRBJ1-5	TGTGCCAGCAGCCCATTAACAGGGGGAGGAAATCAGCCCCAGCATTTT	CASSPLTGGGNQPQHF
TRBV5-4	NA	NA	TRBJ2-3	TGTGCCAGCAGCTTCACAGGGACAGATACGCAGTATTTT	CASSFTGTDTQYF
TRBV5-1	NA	NA	TRBJ2-3	TGCGCCAGCAGCGCCTCAGGGCCCCAAGATACGCAGTATTTT	CASSASGPQDTQYF
TRBV6-5	NA	NA	TRBJ2-5	TGTGCCAGCAGTCCTCGGGGGCGGCAAGAGACCCAGTACTTC	CASSPRGRQETQYF
TRBV18	NA	TRBD1	TRBJ1-2	TGTGCCAGCTCAAGCGCGACAGGGGTGACGCTGGGCTACACCTTC	CASSSATGVTLGYTF
TRBV2	once	NA	TRBJ1-2	TGTGCCAGCAATCTCTGGGGAACTAACTATGGCTACACCTTC	CASNLWGTNYGYTF
TRBV30	NA	NA	TRBJ2-3	TGTGCCTGGAGTGGTAAGGGGCGGAGTGGTACGCAGTATTTT	CAWSGKGRSGTQYF
TRBV7-2	NA	TRBD2	TRBJ2-5	TGTGCCAGCAGCTATACTAGCGGGGGGGCGGGAGAGACCCAGTACTTC	CASSYTSGGAGETQYF
TRBV28	NA	NA	TRBJ1-1	TGTGCCAGCAGTTTATGGTCTCACGTTAGTGGGGGAGGGAGCACTGAAGCTTTCTTT	CASSLWSHVSGGGSTEAFF
TRBV5-4	NA	NA	TRBJ2-6	TGTGCCAGCAGTATGACCGGGGCCAACGTCCTGACTTTC	CASSMTGANVLTF
TRBV6-1	NA	NA	TRBJ2-7	TGTGCCAGCATGGGGTCAGGCTTAACCTACGAGCAGTACTTC	CASMGSGLTYEQYF
TRBV5-1	once	NA	TRBJ2-5	TGCGCCAGCAGCTTGGGAGGGACGATCGAGACCCAGTACTTC	CASSLGGTIETQYF
TRBV7-2	NA	TRBD1	TRBJ1-3	TGTGCCAGCAGCCTTCAGGGGGGCACTGGAAACACCATATATTTT	CASSLQGGTGNTIYF
TRBV11-3	NA	NA	TRBJ2-2	TGTGCCAGCAGCGGGGGATTCACCGGGGAGCTGTTTTTT	CASSGGFTGELFF
TRBV2	NA	NA	TRBJ2-2	TGTGCCAGCAGTAAGCAGTGGACCGGGGAGCTGTTTTTT	CASSKQWTGELFF
TRBV27	NA	NA	TRBJ1-5	TGTGCCAGCAGTTTAACTGGGATCCACCAGCCCCAGCATTTT	CASSLTGIHQPQHF
TRBV11-2	NA	NA	TRBJ2-1	TGTGCCAGCAGCTCCCACAATGAGCAGTTCTTC	CASSSHNEQFF
TRBV15	NA	NA	TRBJ2-3	TGTGCCACCAGCGGACGCAGACAGTACCGCACAGATACGCAGTATTTT	CATSGRRQYRTDTQYF
TRBV10-3	once	NA	TRBJ2-2	TGTGCCATCAGATCCTCCTCCCGCCGCACCGGGGAGCTGTTTTTT	CAIRSSSRRTGELFF
TRBV5-4	once	TRBD2	TRBJ2-5	TGTGCCAGCAGACAAATTCCGACTAGCGGAGAGACCCAGTACTTC	CASRQIPTSGETQYF
TRBV5-1	NA	TRBD1	TRBJ1-1	TGCGCCAGCAGCTCCCAGGGGGCCCAGAACACTGAAGCTTTCTTT	CASSSQGAQNTEAFF
TRBV15	NA	TRBD1	TRBJ1-5	TGTGCCACCAGCAGAGATAGGGGTTCAGGGGGGAGAAGCAATCAGCCCCAGCATTTT	CATSRDRGSGGRSNQPQHF
TRBV11-2	NA	NA	TRBJ1-2	TGTGCCAGCAGCCCCCGGAGCGACTATGGCTACACCTTC	CASSPRSDYGYTF
TRBV9	NA	NA	TRBJ1-3	TGTGCCAGCAGCGTAGCAGGGCCTGGAAACACCATATATTTT	CASSVAGPGNTIYF
TRBV7-7	NA	TRBD1	TRBJ2-2	TGTGCCAGCAGCTTAGTCCAGGGGGCGTACACCGGGGAGCTGTTTTTT	CASSLVQGAYTGELFF
TRBV7-8	NA	TRBD1	TRBJ1-3	TGTGCCAGCAGCTTAGGAGGACAGGTTCACGGAAACACCATATATTTT	CASSLGGQVHGNTIYF
TRBV6-5	NA	NA	TRBJ2-2	TGTGCCAGCGGGGGGCGGGCCGGGGAGCTGTTTTTT	CASGGRAGELFF
TRBV28	NA	TRBD1	TRBJ2-6	TGTGCCAGCAGTACCAGACAGGGAAAAGCTGGGGCCAACGTCCTGACTTTC	CASSTRQGKAGANVLTF
TRBV7-6	NA	NA	TRBJ1-2	TGTGCCAGCAGCTTAAGAGCTAACTATGGCTACACCTTC	CASSLRANYGYTF
TRBV6-5	once	TRBD2	TRBJ2-1	TGTGCCAGCAGTTTCGGGACTAGCGGGAGGTATGAGCAGTTCTTC	CASSFGTSGRYEQFF
TRBV2	NA	TRBD1	TRBJ1-1	TGTGCCAGCCCGAGGGGGCAGGTAAACACTGAAGCTTTCTTT	CASPRGQVNTEAFF
TRBV5-6	NA	NA	TRBJ2-5	TGTGCCAGCAGCCCTAAGCCGGGGCCGAGCCCCAAGACCCAGTACTTC	CASSPKPGPSPKTQYF
TRBV6-6	NA	TRBD1	TRBJ1-6	TGTGCCAGCAGTTCAAGGGACAGCTTTAATTCACCCCTCCACTTT	CASSSRDSFNSPLHF
TRBV27	NA	NA	TRBJ1-2	TGTGCCAGCAGTTTATACCCCCTCAGAGTCCTTCATGGCTACACCTTC	CASSLYPLRVLHGYTF
TRBV7-2	NA	NA	TRBJ2-1	TGTGCCAGCAGCCCGGGCGTGGTATCCTACAATGAGCAGTTCTTC	CASSPGVVSYNEQFF
TRBV18	once	NA	TRBJ1-1	TGTGCCAGCTCACCCGGTGAGAACACTGAAGCTTTCTTT	CASSPGENTEAFF
TRBV5-6	NA	NA	TRBJ2-7	TGTGCCAGCAGCTTGGTTTCCTTTAACTACGAGCAGTACTTC	CASSLVSFNYEQYF
TRBV20-1	NA	NA	TRBJ2-1	TGCAGTGCTAGTCGGGAGTATCGGCAGTTCTTC	CSASREYRQFF
TRBV27	NA	TRBD2	TRBJ2-1	TGTGCCAGCAGTAGACTGCGGGAGGCCGGCAATGAGCAGTTCTTC	CASSRLREAGNEQFF
TRBV2	NA	NA	TRBJ1-6	TGTGCCAGCAGTGAATTGGTTCAGGGCAATTCACCCCTCCACTTT	CASSELVQGNSPLHF